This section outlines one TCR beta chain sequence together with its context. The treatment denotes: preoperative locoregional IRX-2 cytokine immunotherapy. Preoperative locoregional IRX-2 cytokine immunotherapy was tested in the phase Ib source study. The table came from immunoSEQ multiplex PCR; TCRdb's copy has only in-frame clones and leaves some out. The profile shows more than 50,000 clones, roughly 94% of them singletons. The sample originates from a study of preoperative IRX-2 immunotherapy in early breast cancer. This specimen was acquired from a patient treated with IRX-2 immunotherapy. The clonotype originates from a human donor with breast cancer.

The CDR3 sequence: CASSLEDPNYEQYF. The DNA of the CDR3 is TGCGCCAGCAGCTTGGAAGATCCCAACTACGAGCAGTACTTC. The V call is TRBV5-1, the J call TRBJ2-7; D uncertain. Germline V CDR1 and CDR2: SGHRS, YFSETQ. The CDR3 runs 14 residues. V lost 0 bases, J lost 3 bases, and 10 bases lay in between. The whole variable domain, remainder taken from reference TRBV5-1 and TRBJ2-7, is KAGVTQTPRYLIKTRGQQVTLSCSPISGHRSVSWYQQTPGQGLQFLFEYFSETQRNKGNFPGRFSGRQFSNSRSEMNVSTLELGDSALYLCASSLEDPNYEQYFGPGTRLTVT.